This T cell receptor beta chain was captured by sequencing in a study of OX40 agonist ivuxolimab in advanced cancers. Study summary: Males comprised 75% to 90% of the group, whose mean age was around 62 years (range 23 to 79).

Here immunoSEQ multiplex PCR was the method, and the copy in TCRdb shows in-frame clones only, minus some. There are about 51,000 clones in the sample; more than 70% occur only once, and about 3.8% lies in the top ten. Germline CDR1 and CDR2: SGHVS and FQNEAQ. Trimming removed 0 bases from V and 5 bases from J; junction bases left unmatched: 3. The CDR3 is 16 residues long. The table lists this clone with a count of one. What it binds is not known. General observations from the study: The antigens recognized by the expanded peripheral T cells, that is their antigen specificity, were not determined.

V is TRBV7-8 and J is TRBJ1-5; 11 positions match TRBD1. Sequencing was performed on CD4+ or CD8+ T cells sorted from blood, taken in a trial of the OX40 agonist ivuxolimab. The sequence was obtained from an adult with an advanced solid tumor such as melanoma, head and neck, liver or kidney cancer. CDR3 sequence: CASSLAWTGGYQPQHF. The CDR3 DNA reads TGTGCCAGCAGCTTAGCGTGGACAGGGGGCTATCAGCCCCAGCATTTT.